The entry that follows covers one TCR beta chain sequence. The antigen it recognizes is unknown. No clone much larger than this one lies a single base away; base qualities are absent. The collaborating institutions used their own protocols to collect whole blood in K2EDTA tubes. Collaborator samples were shipped for TCRbeta analysis as frozen whole blood, isolated PBMCs, or DNA extracted from either sample type. Relative to germline, V is 0 bases shorter and J is 0 bases shorter, with 15 bases between their ends. Based on the germline V gene, the CDR1 and CDR2 sequences are MGHRA and YSYEKL. The CDR3 holds 18 amino acids from the cysteine to the phenylalanine. Solely the CDR3 DNA is kept, with 54 bases framed from the first base. This entry is derived from a study of blood T cell repertoires in COVID-19 (dated by TCRdb to 2020 to 2022). Background on the whole study: The collaborator samples originated in the United States, Italy and Spain and spanned the acute and convalescent phases of COVID-19. Deeply sampled blood TCRbeta repertoires from subjects exposed to, actively infected with, or recovered from COVID-19 were included in the dataset. The prospective study material was composed of cDNA or gDNA derived from T cells, B-cell-depleted T cells, or PBMCs. The samples were drawn from two sources: the first 160 participants of the ongoing ImmuneRACE study, and 950 to 1,500 subjects contributed by 6 global collaborators. Where available, HLA class I and class II types were taken from metadata supplied by the sample provider and were not determined by assay-based typing. The sample metadata nearly always contained a de-identified subject ID, COVID-19 status, age in years and sex. The repertoires were released in a freely available public database intended as a resource for research on the immune response to SARS-CoV-2.

Overall study outcomes, separate from this receptor: How much clinical and demographic metadata was included differed by source and by participant, and the metadata was provided uncurated.

TCRbeta CDR3 regions were amplified from genomic DNA using the immunoSEQ Assay, a bias-controlled multiplex PCR. Per the source publication's procedure: Nucleated cell counts per sample were estimated from amplification of reference gene primers within the assay. To quantify the absolute abundance of each unique TCRbeta CDR3 rearrangement, sequence reads were collapsed and filtered. Productive Simpson clonality was computed per sample as the square root of Simpson's diversity index over productive rearrangements. The table was pulled from immuneACCESS by TCRdb, which kept in-frame rearrangements only. Such tables lose some clones; where checked, under half of the loss comes from unresolved V genes, and the rest has no known cause. The DNA was the basis for D and trimming; V, J and clone size are from that table. Within this sample are more than 25,000 clones, with roughly 89% of them counted one time only. The ten largest clones add up to about 48% of the sample.

Recombination joined TRBV4-1 with TRBJ1-5, with the identity of the D gene unclear. Sequenced sample: peripheral blood. The sequence was collected from a human donor with acute or convalescent COVID-19. The donor label of this sample is uncertain. The CDR3 has the sequence CASSQDLPGGSSNQPQHF. The DNA reads as follows: TGCGCCAGCAGCCAAGATTTACCCGGAGGGAGTAGCAATCAGCCCCAGCATTTT.